This T cell receptor (beta chain) is from a study of blood T cell repertoires in COVID-19. Study background: Sites in the United States, Italy and Spain provided acute and convalescent COVID-19 samples. The cDNA or gDNA used as material had been derived from T cells, B-cell-depleted T cells, or PBMCs.

In the original workflow: Estimated nucleated cell counts came from reference gene primer amplification. Data came from immunoSEQ multiplex PCR; TCRdb stores just in-frame clones and leaves some out. That table supplies the V and J calls and clone size; D and trimming were determined from the DNA. The table shows roughly 120,000 clones, with roughly 84% occurring only once. CDR1 and CDR2 from the germline V gene are SGHDN and FVKESK. The CDR3 is 16 residues long. V shed 4 bases and J 0 bases; nucleotides not matched to a gene: 7. The J gene is TRBJ1-1, the V gene TRBV14; TRBD1 matches 8 bases. Source material: peripheral blood. The TCR was taken from a man aged 40-49 years with acute or convalescent COVID-19. CDR3 residues: CASSPTGQGMNTEAFF. The CDR3 nucleotides read TGTGCCAGCAGCCCCACCGGACAGGGCATGAACACTGAAGCTTTCTTT.